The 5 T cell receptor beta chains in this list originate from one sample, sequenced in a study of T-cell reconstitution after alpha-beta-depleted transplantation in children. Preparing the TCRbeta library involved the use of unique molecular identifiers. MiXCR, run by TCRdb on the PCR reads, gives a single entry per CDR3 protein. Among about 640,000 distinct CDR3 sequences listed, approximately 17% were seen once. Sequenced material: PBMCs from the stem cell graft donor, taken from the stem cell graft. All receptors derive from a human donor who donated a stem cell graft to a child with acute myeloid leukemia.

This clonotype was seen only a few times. The CDR3 DNA follows: TGTGCCAGCAGTTTACGTCCCAATCAGCCCCAGCATTTT. The encoded protein is CASSLRPNQPQHF. The rearrangement joins TRBV12-3 or TRBV12-4 to TRBJ1-5; D remains ambiguous. The CDR3 has 13 residues. Deletions cut 2 bases from V and 3 bases from J, with 5 bases between.

CDR3 DNA sequence: TGTGCCAGCAGCTTAGCCCACGACTATTACGAGACCCAGTACTTC. Its protein is CASSLAHDYYETQYF. The chain combines TRBV7-9 with TRBJ2-5, with D tentatively TRBD2 (5 bases). V dropped 0 bases and J dropped 5 bases, with 13 bases sitting between them. Germline assignment: CDR1 SEHNR and CDR2 FQNEAQ (reference sequence). This CDR3 is 15 amino acids long.

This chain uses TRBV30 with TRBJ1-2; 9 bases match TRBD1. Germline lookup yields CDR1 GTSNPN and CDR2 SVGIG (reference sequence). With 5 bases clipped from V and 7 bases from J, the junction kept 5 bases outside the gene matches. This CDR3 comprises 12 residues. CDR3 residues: CAWGRDRAGYTF. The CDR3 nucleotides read TGTGCCTGGGGCCGGGACAGGGCTGGCTACACCTTC.

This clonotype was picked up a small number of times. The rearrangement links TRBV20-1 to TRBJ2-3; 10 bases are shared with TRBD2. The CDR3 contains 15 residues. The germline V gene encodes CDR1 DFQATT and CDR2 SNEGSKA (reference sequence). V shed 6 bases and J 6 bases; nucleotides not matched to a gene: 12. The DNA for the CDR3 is TGCAGTGCCCGGAGCGGGGGGGCGTCCCCCGATACGCAGTATTTT. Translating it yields CSARSGGASPDTQYF.

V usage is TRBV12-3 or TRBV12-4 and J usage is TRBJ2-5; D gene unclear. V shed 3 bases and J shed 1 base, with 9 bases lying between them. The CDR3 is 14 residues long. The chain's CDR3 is CASSLSRSQETQYF. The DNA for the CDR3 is TGTGCCAGCAGTTTGAGTCGTAGCCAAGAGACCCAGTACTTC.